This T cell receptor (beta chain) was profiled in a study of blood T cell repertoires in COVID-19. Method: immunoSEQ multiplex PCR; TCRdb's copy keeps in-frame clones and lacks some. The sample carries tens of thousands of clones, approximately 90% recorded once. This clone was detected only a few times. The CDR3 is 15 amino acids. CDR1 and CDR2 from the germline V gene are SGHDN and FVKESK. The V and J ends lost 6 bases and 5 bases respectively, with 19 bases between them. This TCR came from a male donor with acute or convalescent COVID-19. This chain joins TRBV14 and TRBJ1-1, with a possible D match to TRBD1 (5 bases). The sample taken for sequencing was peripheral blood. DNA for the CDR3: TGTGCCAGCAGTCAAACTCGGGGGGGGATAACTGAAGCTTTCTTT. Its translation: CASSQTRGGITEAFF.